The next 8 T cell receptor beta chains were all read from a single sample in a study of early T cells in non-severe SARS-CoV-2 infection (TCRdb year 2021). The receptor library was made with 5' RACE. The sequencer listed for this sample is NextSeq 500. TCRdb applied fastp at Q25 and MiXCR to the public reads, then kept only in-frame beta chains. Every entry covers one CDR3 protein and lists the most common genes and DNA from its rows. The sample contains about 64,000 distinct CDR3 sequences, less than 15% of them found a single time. Of the sample, around 3.9% falls within the top ten clones. The source material was whole blood. These receptors originate from an adult who was a healthcare worker with PCR-confirmed SARS-CoV-2 infection or an uninfected control (not recorded which).

This clonotype showed up just a few times. The chain recombines TRBV29-1 with TRBJ2-5; 13 bases are shared with TRBD2. The CDR3 covers 14 residues. Looked up from germline, CDR1 is SQVTM and CDR2 is ANQGSEA. With 2 bases clipped from V and 5 bases from J, the junction kept 2 bases outside the gene matches. CDR3: CSVETSGGAETQYF. The CDR3 DNA follows: TGCAGCGTTGAAACTAGCGGGGGGGCTGAGACCCAGTACTTC.

Many counts were recorded for this clonotype. The CDR3 coding sequence is TGTGCCAGCAGCTTACGCCGCGCGGGGGGGAGATACAATGAGCAGTTCTTC. This gives the protein CASSLRRAGGRYNEQFF. The chain couples TRBV7-9 to TRBJ2-1; 9 bases align to TRBD2. Germline V gene sequence: CDR1 SEHNR, CDR2 FQNEAQ (reference sequence). CDR3 size: 17 residues. Trimming at V came to 2 bases and at J to 4 bases, leaving 9 bases not matched to a gene.

The chain uses TRBV7-6 and TRBJ2-7; perhaps TRBD2 as D (6 bases). V lost 5 bases to trimming and J lost 2 bases, with 16 bases between them. The CDR3 consists of 15 residues. The germline CDR1 and CDR2 sequences are SGHVS and FNYEAQ. The CDR3 nucleotides read TGTGCCAGCAGCACCCAGGAGGGTAGTCCCTACGAGCAGTACTTC. Amino acids: CASSTQEGSPYEQYF.

There are many counts of this clonotype. The chain is built from TRBV6-6 and TRBJ1-2, with a possible D match to TRBD1 (5 bases). The CDR3 consists of 13 residues. The V gene lost 8 bases and the J gene lost 1 base, with 11 bases spanning the gap. CDR1 MNHNY and CDR2 SVGAGI come from the germline V gene (reference sequence). DNA of the CDR3: TGTGCCAGCGTTCTAGGGGATAACTATGGCTACACCTTC. This sequence encodes CASVLGDNYGYTF.

This clonotype was found many times. The chain couples TRBV30 to TRBJ2-5; 11 bases are a match to TRBD1. The germline V gene encodes CDR1 GTSNPN and CDR2 SVGIG (reference sequence). The CDR3 has 14 residues. V gave up 3 bases and J gave up 5 bases; unmatched junction bases: 5. In DNA, the CDR3 is TGTGCCTGGAGAGGGACAGGGGGATTTGAGACCCAGTACTTC. Protein product: CAWRGTGGFETQYF.

The CDR3 loop reads CSASRAQETQYF. The CDR3 DNA reads as TGCAGTGCTAGTCGAGCGCAAGAGACCCAGTACTTC. The chain recombines TRBV20-1 with TRBJ2-5; the D is unclear. This CDR3 spans 12 amino acids. Germline V gene data show CDR1 as DFQATT and CDR2 as SNEGSKA (reference sequence). The V and J ends lost 3 bases and 2 bases respectively, with 7 bases between them.

V is TRBV29-1 and J is TRBJ2-1, with 8 bases aligning to TRBD2. Germline V gene sequence: CDR1 SQVTM, CDR2 ANQGSEA. The V segment lost 4 bases and the J segment 3 bases; nucleotides outside the gene matches: 5. The CDR3 runs 14 residues. CDR3 in amino acids: CSVAGTSYYNEQFF. The CDR3 DNA follows: TGCAGCGTTGCCGGGACTAGTTACTACAATGAGCAGTTCTTC.

The sample holds a few counts of this clonotype. Written as DNA, the CDR3 is TGTGCCAGCAGTTTGCTAGCGGGGGCCTCCTACAATGAGCAGTTCTTC. Translation: CASSLLAGASYNEQFF. The chain couples TRBV12-3 or TRBV12-4 to TRBJ2-1; 10 nucleotides align to TRBD2. CDR3 length: 16 amino acids. J gave up 0 bases and V 3 bases, and 2 bases lay outside the gene matches.